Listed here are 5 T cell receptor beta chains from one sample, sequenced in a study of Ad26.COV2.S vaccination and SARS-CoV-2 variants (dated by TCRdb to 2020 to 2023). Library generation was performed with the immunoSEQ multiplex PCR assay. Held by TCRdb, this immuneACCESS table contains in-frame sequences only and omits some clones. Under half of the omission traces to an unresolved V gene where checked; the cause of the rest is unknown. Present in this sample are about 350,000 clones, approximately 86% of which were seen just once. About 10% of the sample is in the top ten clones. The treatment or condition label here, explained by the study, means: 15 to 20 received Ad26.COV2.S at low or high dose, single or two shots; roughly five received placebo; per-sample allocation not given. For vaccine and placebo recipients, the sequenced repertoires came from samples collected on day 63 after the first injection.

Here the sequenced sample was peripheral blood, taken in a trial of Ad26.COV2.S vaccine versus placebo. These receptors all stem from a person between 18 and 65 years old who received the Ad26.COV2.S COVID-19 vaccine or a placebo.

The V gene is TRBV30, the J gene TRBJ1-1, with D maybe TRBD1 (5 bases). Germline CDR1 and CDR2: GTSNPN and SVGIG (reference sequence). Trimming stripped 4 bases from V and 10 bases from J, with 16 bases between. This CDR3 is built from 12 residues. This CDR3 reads CAWKAREIGAFF. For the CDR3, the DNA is TGTGCCTGGAAGGCCAGGGAGATTGGAGCTTTCTTT. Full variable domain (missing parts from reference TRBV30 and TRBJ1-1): SQTIHQWPATLVQPVGSPLSLECTVEGTSNPNLYWYRQAAGRGLQLLFYSVGIGQISSEVPQNLSASRPQDRQFILSSKKLLLSDSGFYLCAWKAREIGAFFGQGTRLTVV.

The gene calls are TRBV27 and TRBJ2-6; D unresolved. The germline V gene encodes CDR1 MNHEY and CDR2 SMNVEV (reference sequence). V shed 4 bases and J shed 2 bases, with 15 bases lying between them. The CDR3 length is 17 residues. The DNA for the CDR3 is TGTGCCAGCAGTTCCCAAGTTTGGGCCGCTGGGGCCAACGTCCTGACTTTC. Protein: CASSSQVWAAGANVLTF.

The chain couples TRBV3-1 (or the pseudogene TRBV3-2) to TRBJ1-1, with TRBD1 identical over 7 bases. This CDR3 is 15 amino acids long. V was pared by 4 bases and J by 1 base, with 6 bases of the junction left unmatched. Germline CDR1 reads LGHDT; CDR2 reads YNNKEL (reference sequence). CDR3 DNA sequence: TGTGCCAGCAGCCCCCTCAGGGGGGGGAACACTGAAGCTTTCTTT. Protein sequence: CASSPLRGGNTEAFF.

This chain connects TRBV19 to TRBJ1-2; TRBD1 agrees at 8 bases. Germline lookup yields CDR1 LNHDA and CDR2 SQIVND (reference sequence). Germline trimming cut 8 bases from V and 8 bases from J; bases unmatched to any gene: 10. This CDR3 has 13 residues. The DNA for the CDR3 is TGTGCCAGTTGGGGACAGGACGCCGGGGGCTACACCTTC. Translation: CASWGQDAGGYTF.

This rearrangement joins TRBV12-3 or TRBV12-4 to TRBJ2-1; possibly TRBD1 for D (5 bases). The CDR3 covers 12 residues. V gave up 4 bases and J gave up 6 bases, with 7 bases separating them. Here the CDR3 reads CASSSQGNEQFF. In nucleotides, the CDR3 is TGTGCCAGCAGTTCCCAGGGCAATGAGCAGTTCTTC.